The clone carrying this T cell receptor beta chain has a count of ten or more. No antigen is known for it. This record belongs to a study of identical twins. This CDR3 has 13 residues. Germline V lookup: CDR1 DFQATT, CDR2 SNEGSKA (reference sequence). V shed 6 bases and J shed 5 bases, with 16 bases lying between them. Template switching, a step in the protocol, added a universal primer site, and cDNA carried unique molecular identifiers. TCRdb processed the 5' RACE reads anew with MiXCR; each CDR3 protein has one entry. There are around 670,000 distinct CDR3 sequences in the sample; approximately 6.1% occur only once, and 1.5% to 2% lies in the top ten. The study, taken as a whole, reports: The study found excess low generation probability among twin-shared out-of-frame alpha sequences. Beta clonotypes that were abundant in cord blood contained fewer insertions, a pattern absent from memory repertoires.

The clonotype comes from a man in his late teens or twenties in good health. The chain carries TRBV20-1 and TRBJ2-5; either TRBD1 or TRBD2 may supply D (6 bases each). Sequenced input: naive T cells sorted from blood. CDR3 in amino acids: CSAGGTQRETQYF. The CDR3 DNA follows: TGCAGTGCAGGGGGGACTCAACGCGAGACCCAGTACTTC.